Sequencing of this TCR beta chain was carried out in a study of technical replicates of blood from a handful of donors listed by TCRdb under 2017. This clone was seen just once. Its antigen is not yet known. The record has no base qualities; no much larger clone is one base away. Library prep was done by the immunoSEQ multiplex PCR assay. TCRdb retrieved this table from immuneACCESS and kept in-frame rearrangements only. Not all clones are present; in checked studies, unresolved V genes account for under half, and no reason is known for the remainder. For this sample there are under 45,000 clones; about 96% appear just once. 0.35% to 0.4% of the sample is taken by the ten largest. Sample: T cells isolated from PBMCs. The origin of this receptor is a human donor in good health.

The CDR3 corresponds to CASSFGTGAYEQYF. The DNA sequence reads TGTGCCAGCAGCTTCGGGACAGGGGCCTACGAGCAGTACTTC. The chain was built from TRBV7-3 and TRBJ2-7, and TRBD1 matches 10 of the central bases. From the germline V gene, CDR1 is SGHTA and CDR2 is FQGTGA. The CDR3 starts with the cysteine, ends with the phenylalanine, and has 14 residues. Only CDR3 DNA is held: 42 bases, read in frame from base 1. V trim: 3 bases; J trim: 2 bases; unmatched bases: 1.